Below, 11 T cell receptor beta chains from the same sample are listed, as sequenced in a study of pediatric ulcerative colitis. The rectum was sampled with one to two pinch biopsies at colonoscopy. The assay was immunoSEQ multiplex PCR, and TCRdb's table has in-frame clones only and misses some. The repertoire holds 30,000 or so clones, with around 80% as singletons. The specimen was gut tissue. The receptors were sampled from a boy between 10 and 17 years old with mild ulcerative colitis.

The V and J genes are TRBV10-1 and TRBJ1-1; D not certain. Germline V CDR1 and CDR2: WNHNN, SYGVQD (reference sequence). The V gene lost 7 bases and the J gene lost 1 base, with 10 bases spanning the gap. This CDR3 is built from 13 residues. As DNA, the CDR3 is TGCGCCAGCACTGACTGGGGGAACACTGAAGCTTTCTTT. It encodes CASTDWGNTEAFF.

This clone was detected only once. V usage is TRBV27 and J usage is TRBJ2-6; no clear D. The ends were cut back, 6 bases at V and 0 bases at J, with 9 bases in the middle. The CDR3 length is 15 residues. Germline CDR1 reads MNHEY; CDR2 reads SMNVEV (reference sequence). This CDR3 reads CASRPYSSGANVLTF. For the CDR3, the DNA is TGTGCCAGCAGACCTTATAGCTCTGGGGCCAACGTCCTGACTTTC.

CDR3 sequence (DNA): TGTGCCAGTAGTTTTGAGCGGGGGGGCTACAATGAGCAGTTCTTC. It codes for CASSFERGGYNEQFF. The chain is built from TRBV19 and TRBJ2-1, with 10 positions matching TRBD2. CDR3 size: 15 residues. V trimming: 5 bases; J trimming: 3 bases; junction bases outside the gene matches: 4. The V gene's germline CDR1 is LNHDA and CDR2 SQIVND (reference sequence).

CDR3 nucleotide sequence: TGCGCCAGCAGCGGATACCGGGACAGGGGAGGAGGCACTGAAGCTTTCTTT. Residues: CASSGYRDRGGGTEAFF. The chain carries TRBV5-1 and TRBJ1-1, with TRBD1 matching over 10 bases. Germline lookup yields CDR1 SGHRS and CDR2 YFSETQ. The CDR3 contains 17 residues. The V gene end was trimmed by 4 bases and the J gene end by 4 bases; junction bases not matched to a gene: 13.

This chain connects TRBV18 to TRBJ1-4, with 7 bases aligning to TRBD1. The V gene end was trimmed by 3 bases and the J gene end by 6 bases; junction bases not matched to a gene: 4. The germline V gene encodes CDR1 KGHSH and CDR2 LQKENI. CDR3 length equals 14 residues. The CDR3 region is CASSPRTGDEKLFF. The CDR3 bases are TGTGCCAGCTCACCGAGGACAGGCGATGAAAAACTGTTTTTT.

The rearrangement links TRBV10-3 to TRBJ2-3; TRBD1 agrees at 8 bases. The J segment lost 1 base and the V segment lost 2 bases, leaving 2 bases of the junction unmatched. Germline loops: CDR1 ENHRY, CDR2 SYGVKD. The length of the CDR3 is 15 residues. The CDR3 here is CAISEGQGGTDTQYF. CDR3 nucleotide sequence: TGTGCCATCAGTGAGGGACAGGGCGGCACAGATACGCAGTATTTT.

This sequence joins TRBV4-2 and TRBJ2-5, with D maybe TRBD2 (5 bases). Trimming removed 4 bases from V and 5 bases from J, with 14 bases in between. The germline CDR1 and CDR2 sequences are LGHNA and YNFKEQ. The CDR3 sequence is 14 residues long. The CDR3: CASSPGSERETQYF. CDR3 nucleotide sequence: TGTGCCAGCAGCCCTGGTTCCGAGCGGGAGACCCAGTACTTC.

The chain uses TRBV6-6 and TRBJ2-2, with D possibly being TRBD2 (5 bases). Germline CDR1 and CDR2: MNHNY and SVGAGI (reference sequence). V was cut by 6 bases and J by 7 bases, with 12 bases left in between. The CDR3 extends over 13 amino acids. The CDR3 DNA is TGTGCCAGCAGGGGAGCCTATGGCGGGGAGCTGTTTTTT. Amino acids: CASRGAYGGELFF.

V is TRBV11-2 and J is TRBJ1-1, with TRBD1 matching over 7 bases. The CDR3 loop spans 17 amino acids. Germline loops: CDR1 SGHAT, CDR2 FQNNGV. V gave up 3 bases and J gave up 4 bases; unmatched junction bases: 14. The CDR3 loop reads CASSLDGGGGIITEAFF. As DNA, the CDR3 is TGTGCCAGCAGCTTGGACGGAGGGGGCGGGATCATCACTGAAGCTTTCTTT.

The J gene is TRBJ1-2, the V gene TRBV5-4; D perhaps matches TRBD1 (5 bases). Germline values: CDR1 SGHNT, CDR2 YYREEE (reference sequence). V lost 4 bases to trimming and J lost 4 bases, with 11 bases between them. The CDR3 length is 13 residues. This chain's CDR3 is CASSPVGGYGYTF. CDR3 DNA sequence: TGTGCCAGCAGCCCCGTGGGGGGCTATGGCTACACCTTC.

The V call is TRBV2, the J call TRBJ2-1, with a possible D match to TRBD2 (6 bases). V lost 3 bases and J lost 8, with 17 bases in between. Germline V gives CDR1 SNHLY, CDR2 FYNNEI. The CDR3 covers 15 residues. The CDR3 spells CASSDGGTSGDEQFF. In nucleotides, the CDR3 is TGTGCCAGCAGTGATGGCGGGACCTCTGGGGATGAGCAGTTCTTC.